This entry lists 3 T cell receptor beta chains sequenced from one sample in a study of identical twins. TCRdb processed the 5' RACE reads anew with MiXCR; each CDR3 protein has one entry. The sample consists of about 240,000 distinct CDR3 sequences, approximately 11% of them appearing once. These records were also assigned to another study, of yellow fever vaccine responses in identical twins.

The sequenced material came from memory (CD45RO+) T cells sorted from blood. These receptors came from a woman younger than 30 in good health.

This clonotype was seen ten or more times. V usage is TRBV12-3 or TRBV12-4 and J usage is TRBJ1-2; tentative D call: TRBD1 (5 bases). The CDR3 covers 14 residues. The germline V and J ends were trimmed by 1 base and 2 bases, with 8 bases remaining between them. The CDR3 reads CASSLGTKNYGYTF. The CDR3 DNA reads as TGTGCCAGCAGTTTAGGGACAAAGAACTATGGCTACACCTTC.

This clonotype has at least ten counts. V is TRBV28 and J is TRBJ2-1; maybe TRBD2 (5 bases). The CDR3 extends over 12 amino acids. In germline, CDR1 is MDHEN, CDR2 SYDVKM. Trimming shortened V by 4 bases and J by 15 bases, and 16 bases separated the two germline ends. CDR3 nucleotides: TGTGCCAGCAGTTCCCTCCGGGAAAAACGGTTCTTC. Its protein is CASSSLREKRFF. Full variable domain (outside the CDR3, taken from reference TRBV28 and TRBJ2-1): DVKVTQSSRYLVKRTGEKVFLECVQDMDHENMFWYRQDPGLGLRLIYFSYDVKMKEKGDIPEGYSVSREKKERFSLILESASTNQTSMYLCASSSLREKRFFGPGTRLTVL.

The rearrangement joins TRBV7-9 to TRBJ2-7, with 8 bases identical to TRBD1. With V trimmed by 5 bases and J by 5 bases, 8 bases remained unmatched. This CDR3 is 14 amino acids long. Per the germline V gene, CDR1 is SEHNR and CDR2 is FQNEAQ (reference sequence). The CDR3 nucleotides read TGTGCCAGCAGCAAGGACAGGGTGATCAACGAGCAGTACTTC. This gives the protein CASSKDRVINEQYF. Using reference TRBV7-9 and TRBJ2-7 for the parts outside the CDR3, the full variable domain is DTGVSQNPRHKITKRGQNVTFRCDPISEHNRLYWYRQTLGQGPEFLTYFQNEAQLEKSRLLSDRFSAERPKGSFSTLEIQRTEQGDSAMYLCASSKDRVINEQYFGPGTRLTVT.